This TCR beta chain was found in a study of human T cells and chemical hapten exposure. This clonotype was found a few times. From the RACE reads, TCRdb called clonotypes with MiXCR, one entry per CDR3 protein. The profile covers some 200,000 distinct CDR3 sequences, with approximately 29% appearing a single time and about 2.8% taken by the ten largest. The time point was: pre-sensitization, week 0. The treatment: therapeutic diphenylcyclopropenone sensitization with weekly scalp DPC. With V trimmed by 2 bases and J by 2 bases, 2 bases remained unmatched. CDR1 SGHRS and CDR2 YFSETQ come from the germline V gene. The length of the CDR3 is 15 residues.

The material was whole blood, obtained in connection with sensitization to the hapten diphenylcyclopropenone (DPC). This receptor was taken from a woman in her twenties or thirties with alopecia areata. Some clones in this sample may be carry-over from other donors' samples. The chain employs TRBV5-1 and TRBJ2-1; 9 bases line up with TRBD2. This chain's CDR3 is CASSFGGRAYNEQFF. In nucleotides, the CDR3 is TGCGCCAGCAGCTTCGGCGGGAGGGCCTACAATGAGCAGTTCTTC.